This T cell receptor (beta chain) was found in a study of T-cell memory formation after mild COVID-19. Turning to the study itself: Largely, TCR clusters stayed within a single donor.

Study-wide points: CD4+ contracting clones were found mainly in CM and EM, and CD8+ ones in EMRA. Memory from before infection featured some responding clones, which suggests cross-reactive memory joined.

This CDR3 spans 16 amino acids. Trimming shortened V by 1 base and J by 2 bases, and 15 bases separated the two germline ends. Germline values: CDR1 LGHDT, CDR2 YNNKEL (reference sequence). TCRdb reanalysed the 5' RACE reads using MiXCR and keeps one entry per CDR3 protein. The sample comprises around 340,000 distinct CDR3 sequences, 12% to 15% of which are singletons, and approximately 21% rests with the top ten. This clonotype has a count of ten or more. Antigen specificity is unknown. The material sequenced was PBMCs or a T cell subset sorted from them (not recorded which). This sequence was found in a man aged 18 to 30 who had mild COVID-19 (a few samples of this study predate the infection). Cell type and time point are not known. The V gene is TRBV3-1, the J gene TRBJ2-7, with D possibly matching TRBD2 (6 bases). The CDR3 is CASSQAHAGGAYEQYF. The CDR3 DNA follows: TGTGCCAGCAGCCAAGCCCATGCTGGAGGGGCCTACGAGCAGTACTTC.